A selection of T cell receptor beta chains follows, all from one sample in a study of early T cells in non-severe SARS-CoV-2 infection. TCRdb re-called the 5' RACE reads with MiXCR, one entry per CDR3 protein. This sample has 60,000 or so distinct CDR3 sequences, with roughly an eighth found just once. The sequencing sample was made of whole blood. The origin of the receptors is an adult who was a healthcare worker with PCR-confirmed SARS-CoV-2 infection or an uninfected control (not recorded which). Both conserved end residues are part of each CDR3. A D gene is named only where the DNA matches it firmly. The listing skips clone size in some rows; elsewhere it reads once, few, many or a size class.

CDR3nt: TGCGCCAGCAGTTCGGGACATTTGGCCGGGGAGCTGTTTTTT
CDR3aa: CASSSGHLAGELFF
v_gene: TRBV10-2
abundance: many
j_gene: TRBJ2-2
d_gene: .

CDR3nt: TGTGCCAGCAGCTTAGCTAAGAGGGACCCTGAAGCTTTCTTT
CDR3aa: CASSLAKRDPEAFF
v_gene: TRBV7-9
abundance: .
j_gene: TRBJ1-1
d_gene: .

CDR3nt: TGCAGTGCTAGTAGCTCCGGGAGCCAGGTTATGTACGAGCAGTACTTC
CDR3aa: CSASSSGSQVMYEQYF
v_gene: TRBV20-1
abundance: .
j_gene: TRBJ2-7
d_gene: .

CDR3nt: TGTGCCAGCAGCTCGGGACAGGGGCTAGTTCAGTACTTC
CDR3aa: CASSSGQGLVQYF
v_gene: TRBV7-3
abundance: many
j_gene: TRBJ2-4
d_gene: TRBD1

CDR3nt: TGTGCCAGCAGGGGAGGAACAGGAAGCTCACCCCTCCACTTT
CDR3aa: CASRGGTGSSPLHF
v_gene: TRBV7-9
abundance: many
j_gene: TRBJ1-6
d_gene: .

CDR3nt: TGTGCCAGCAGTTTGAGGGGGACTAACAATGAGCAGTTCTTC
CDR3aa: CASSLRGTNNEQFF
v_gene: TRBV6-2/TRBV6-3
abundance: .
j_gene: TRBJ2-1
d_gene: .

CDR3nt: TGTGCCAGCAGCTTAAGGCAGGGGGTTATTGGTAATGAGCAGTTCTTC
CDR3aa: CASSLRQGVIGNEQFF
v_gene: TRBV7-6
abundance: many
j_gene: TRBJ2-1
d_gene: TRBD1

CDR3nt: TGTGCCAGCAGCACAGACAGGGACCTGAACACTGAAGCTTTCTTT
CDR3aa: CASSTDRDLNTEAFF
v_gene: TRBV7-9
abundance: many
j_gene: TRBJ1-1
d_gene: TRBD1

CDR3nt: TGTGCCAGCTCACCAATTAGCTCCTACAATGAGCAGTTCTTC
CDR3aa: CASSPISSYNEQFF
v_gene: TRBV18
abundance: many
j_gene: TRBJ2-1
d_gene: .

CDR3nt: TGCAGTGCTATCGCAGGAAGGGGGCAAGAGACCCAGTACTTC
CDR3aa: CSAIAGRGQETQYF
v_gene: TRBV20-1
abundance: many
j_gene: TRBJ2-5
d_gene: .

CDR3nt: TGCGCCAGCAGCTATGGACATGGCGAGCAGTACTTC
CDR3aa: CASSYGHGEQYF
v_gene: TRBV5-1
abundance: once
j_gene: TRBJ2-7
d_gene: .

CDR3nt: TGTGCCAGCGAAGAAGCTGGAAACACCATATATTTT
CDR3aa: CASEEAGNTIYF
v_gene: TRBV28
abundance: many
j_gene: TRBJ1-3
d_gene: .

CDR3nt: TGTGCCAGCTCGCATACTTTAGTCAGGGACACCTACGAGCAGTACTTC
CDR3aa: CASSHTLVRDTYEQYF
v_gene: TRBV18
abundance: few
j_gene: TRBJ2-7
d_gene: .

CDR3nt: TGCAGCCCTAACTACGAGCAGTACTTC
CDR3aa: CSPNYEQYF
v_gene: TRBV29-1
abundance: many
j_gene: TRBJ2-7
d_gene: .

CDR3nt: TGTGCCAGCAGCTTAGTGGCGGGAGGGCCGAATGAGCAGTTCTTC
CDR3aa: CASSLVAGGPNEQFF
v_gene: TRBV7-9
abundance: .
j_gene: TRBJ2-1
d_gene: TRBD2

CDR3nt: TGTGCCAGCAAGGGGCGACACCAAGAGACCCAGTACTTC
CDR3aa: CASKGRHQETQYF
v_gene: TRBV6-2/TRBV6-3
abundance: .
j_gene: TRBJ2-5
d_gene: .

CDR3nt: TGTGCCAGCAGTTACTCAATATCCTACGAGCAGTACTTC
CDR3aa: CASSYSISYEQYF
v_gene: TRBV6-2/TRBV6-3
abundance: few
j_gene: TRBJ2-7
d_gene: .

CDR3nt: TGCGCCAGCAGCTTGGAGGGGGACGGCACAGATACGCAGTATTTT
CDR3aa: CASSLEGDGTDTQYF
v_gene: TRBV5-1
abundance: few
j_gene: TRBJ2-3
d_gene: .

CDR3nt: TGTGCCAGCAGCCCCGATAGCGGGGGGGCTTTAGATACGCAGTATTTT
CDR3aa: CASSPDSGGALDTQYF
v_gene: TRBV5-6
abundance: many
j_gene: TRBJ2-3
d_gene: TRBD2

CDR3nt: TGTGCCACCGGGGGGAGAGAGACCCAGTACTTC
CDR3aa: CATGGRETQYF
v_gene: TRBV28
abundance: .
j_gene: TRBJ2-5
d_gene: TRBD2

CDR3nt: TGTGCCAGCAGCTCAGGGGTCTACAATGAGCAGTTCTTC
CDR3aa: CASSSGVYNEQFF
v_gene: TRBV7-2
abundance: few
j_gene: TRBJ2-1
d_gene: .

CDR3nt: TGTGCCAGCAGCTCCGACCCGGGACTAGCGGGAATGGGGCAGTTCTTC
CDR3aa: CASSSDPGLAGMGQFF
v_gene: TRBV11-2
abundance: many
j_gene: TRBJ2-1
d_gene: TRBD2

CDR3nt: TGCAGTGCTACTCGGACAGGGGAGGACTACAATGAGCAGTTCTTC
CDR3aa: CSATRTGEDYNEQFF
v_gene: TRBV20-1
abundance: few
j_gene: TRBJ2-1
d_gene: TRBD1

CDR3nt: TGTGCCAGCAGCCAAGAGGAGTTAGGGACCCAGTACTTC
CDR3aa: CASSQEELGTQYF
v_gene: TRBV3-1
abundance: many
j_gene: TRBJ2-5
d_gene: .

CDR3nt: TGTGCCAGCAGCTTGTCCGGGACAGGGGCCGCTTTCTTT
CDR3aa: CASSLSGTGAAFF
v_gene: TRBV5-6
abundance: .
j_gene: TRBJ1-1
d_gene: TRBD1

CDR3nt: TGTGCCAGCAGCTTGCGGACAGGGGTCCGAGCTAACTATGGCTACACCTTC
CDR3aa: CASSLRTGVRANYGYTF
v_gene: TRBV5-6
abundance: .
j_gene: TRBJ1-2
d_gene: TRBD1

CDR3nt: TGTGCCAGCAGCGTATCTGGGTTAGACACAGATACGCAGTATTTT
CDR3aa: CASSVSGLDTDTQYF
v_gene: TRBV9
abundance: many
j_gene: TRBJ2-3
d_gene: .

CDR3nt: TGCGCCAGCAGCTTGGGTCCGTCTGGTTCTCAAGAGACCCAGTACTTC
CDR3aa: CASSLGPSGSQETQYF
v_gene: TRBV5-1
abundance: many
j_gene: TRBJ2-5
d_gene: .

CDR3nt: TGTGCCAGCAGCTCCCGAAGGGAGACCCAGTACTTC
CDR3aa: CASSSRRETQYF
v_gene: TRBV12-3/TRBV12-4
abundance: few
j_gene: TRBJ2-5
d_gene: .

CDR3nt: TGTGCCAGCAGCTTCGGCAGGGAGCGTGGAAACACCATATATTTT
CDR3aa: CASSFGRERGNTIYF
v_gene: TRBV11-2
abundance: many
j_gene: TRBJ1-3
d_gene: .

CDR3nt: TGTGCCAGCAGTTTATCGGAGAGGAAAGAGACCCAGTACTTC
CDR3aa: CASSLSERKETQYF
v_gene: TRBV27
abundance: .
j_gene: TRBJ2-5
d_gene: .

CDR3nt: TGTGCCAGCGGATCCGATGGGGATACGCAGTATTTT
CDR3aa: CASGSDGDTQYF
v_gene: TRBV7-6
abundance: .
j_gene: TRBJ2-3
d_gene: .

CDR3nt: TGTGCCATCAGTGAGTCTAATGGGGGCTCCTACGAGCAGTACTTC
CDR3aa: CAISESNGGSYEQYF
v_gene: TRBV10-3
abundance: .
j_gene: TRBJ2-7
d_gene: .

CDR3nt: TGTGCCAGCAGCCGAGAGGGATCCTATAATTCACCCCTCCACTTT
CDR3aa: CASSREGSYNSPLHF
v_gene: TRBV7-9
abundance: .
j_gene: TRBJ1-6
d_gene: .

CDR3nt: TGTGCCAGCAGCGGTGGCGGACAGTCTGTCAACTATGGCTACACCTTC
CDR3aa: CASSGGGQSVNYGYTF
v_gene: TRBV2
abundance: many
j_gene: TRBJ1-2
d_gene: .

CDR3nt: TGTGCCAGCAGCTCCGGACTAGCCTACAATGAGCAGTTCTTC
CDR3aa: CASSSGLAYNEQFF
v_gene: TRBV11-3
abundance: many
j_gene: TRBJ2-1
d_gene: TRBD2

CDR3nt: TGTGCCAGCAGCCGCGAGGGTAGCAATCAGCCCCAGCATTTT
CDR3aa: CASSREGSNQPQHF
v_gene: TRBV6-2/TRBV6-3
abundance: .
j_gene: TRBJ1-5
d_gene: .

CDR3nt: TGTGCCAGCAGCCCATGGAGGGAGGACCACACTGAAGCTTTCTTT
CDR3aa: CASSPWREDHTEAFF
v_gene: TRBV6-2/TRBV6-3
abundance: many
j_gene: TRBJ1-1
d_gene: .

CDR3nt: TGTGCCACCAGTGAAGGGACAAGCTACACTGAAGCTTTCTTT
CDR3aa: CATSEGTSYTEAFF
v_gene: TRBV24-1
abundance: many
j_gene: TRBJ1-1
d_gene: .

CDR3nt: TGTGCCAGCAGCGTAGGAACAGGGTCCGAATACAATGAGCAGTTCTTC
CDR3aa: CASSVGTGSEYNEQFF
v_gene: TRBV9
abundance: .
j_gene: TRBJ2-1
d_gene: .

CDR3nt: TGTGCCAGCAGTACTAAAAGGGGGACTAGCGGGAGCACAGATACGCAGTATTTT
CDR3aa: CASSTKRGTSGSTDTQYF
v_gene: TRBV27
abundance: many
j_gene: TRBJ2-3
d_gene: TRBD2

CDR3nt: TGTGCCAGCAGTGAAGCGCTGAATTTAGGGGGAGGCGATGAGACCCAGTACTTC
CDR3aa: CASSEALNLGGGDETQYF
v_gene: TRBV2
abundance: many
j_gene: TRBJ2-5
d_gene: .

CDR3nt: TGTGCCAGCAGTTCATTGATAGCGGGGGCGAATGAGCAGTTCTTC
CDR3aa: CASSSLIAGANEQFF
v_gene: TRBV6-6
abundance: few
j_gene: TRBJ2-1
d_gene: TRBD2

CDR3nt: TGCGCCAGCCATCGATTAATAGATCCTGAGGCGGAGACCCAGTACTTC
CDR3aa: CASHRLIDPEAETQYF
v_gene: TRBV23-1
abundance: .
j_gene: TRBJ2-5
d_gene: .

CDR3nt: TGTGCCATCAGTGGGGCCAGGGGGACGGCAGATACGCAGTATTTT
CDR3aa: CAISGARGTADTQYF
v_gene: TRBV10-3
abundance: .
j_gene: TRBJ2-3
d_gene: TRBD1

CDR3nt: TGTGCCAGCAGTTTTGGGAACACTGAAGCTTTCTTT
CDR3aa: CASSFGNTEAFF
v_gene: TRBV6-2/TRBV6-3
abundance: .
j_gene: TRBJ1-1
d_gene: .

CDR3nt: TGTGCCAGCAGCCTCGACCCGGGACAGGGCTACGAGCAGTACTTC
CDR3aa: CASSLDPGQGYEQYF
v_gene: TRBV9
abundance: many
j_gene: TRBJ2-7
d_gene: TRBD1

CDR3nt: TGCAGTGTCGACAGACAGGAGCCCTACGAGCAGTACTTC
CDR3aa: CSVDRQEPYEQYF
v_gene: TRBV20-1
abundance: many
j_gene: TRBJ2-7
d_gene: .

CDR3nt: TGTGCCAGCAGTTTTGGGTTTAACTATGGCTACACCTTC
CDR3aa: CASSFGFNYGYTF
v_gene: TRBV12-3/TRBV12-4
abundance: many
j_gene: TRBJ1-2
d_gene: .

CDR3nt: TGTGCCAGCGCCAGGCCGGGGACTAGATCTTCTGAGCAGTACTTC
CDR3aa: CASARPGTRSSEQYF
v_gene: TRBV28
abundance: many
j_gene: TRBJ2-7
d_gene: TRBD2

CDR3nt: TGTGCCTGGGTCGGGGGCCTGACTGAAGCTTTCTTT
CDR3aa: CAWVGGLTEAFF
v_gene: TRBV30
abundance: many
j_gene: TRBJ1-1
d_gene: .

CDR3nt: TGTGCCAGCAGCACCAGGACTAGCGGGGATGCCGGGGAGCTGTTTTTT
CDR3aa: CASSTRTSGDAGELFF
v_gene: TRBV7-2
abundance: many
j_gene: TRBJ2-2
d_gene: TRBD2

CDR3nt: TGCAGTGCTAGAGAAGGGGGCCGGGACAAAGGGCTTAATGAGCAGTTCTTC
CDR3aa: CSAREGGRDKGLNEQFF
v_gene: TRBV20-1
abundance: .
j_gene: TRBJ2-1
d_gene: TRBD1